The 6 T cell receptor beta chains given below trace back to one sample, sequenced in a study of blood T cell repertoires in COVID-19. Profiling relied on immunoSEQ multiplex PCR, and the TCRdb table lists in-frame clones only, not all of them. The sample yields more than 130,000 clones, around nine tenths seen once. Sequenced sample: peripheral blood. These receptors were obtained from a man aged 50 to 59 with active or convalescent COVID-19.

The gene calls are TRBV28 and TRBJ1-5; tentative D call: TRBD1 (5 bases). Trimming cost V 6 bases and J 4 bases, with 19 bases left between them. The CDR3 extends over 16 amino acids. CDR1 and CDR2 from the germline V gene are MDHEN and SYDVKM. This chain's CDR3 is CASSPGWHSGNQPQHF. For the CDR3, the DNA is TGTGCCAGCAGCCCAGGGTGGCATTCTGGAAATCAGCCCCAGCATTTT.

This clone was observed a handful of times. The CDR3 bases are TGTGCCAGCAGTTACGGTACTGGGGGAGGCACTGAAGCTTTCTTT. Translated: CASSYGTGGGTEAFF. J is TRBJ1-1 and V is TRBV6-5, with a weak D call TRBD1 (5 bases). The length of the CDR3 is 15 residues. CDR1 is MNHEY, CDR2 SVGAGI, per germline. Trimming removed 2 bases at V and 4 bases at J, with 14 bases between.

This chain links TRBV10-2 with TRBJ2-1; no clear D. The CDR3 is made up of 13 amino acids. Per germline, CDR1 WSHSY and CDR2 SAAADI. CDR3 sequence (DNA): TGCGCATCTCGGCGACAAGAGTACAATGAGCAGTTCTTC. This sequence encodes CASRRQEYNEQFF.

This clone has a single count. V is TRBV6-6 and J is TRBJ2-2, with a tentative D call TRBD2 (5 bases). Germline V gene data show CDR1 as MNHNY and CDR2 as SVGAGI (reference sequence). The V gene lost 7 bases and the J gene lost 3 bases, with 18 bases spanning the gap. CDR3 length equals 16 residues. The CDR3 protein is CASTARRGYDTGELFF. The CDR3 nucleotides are TGTGCCAGCACCGCCCGGAGAGGGTATGACACCGGGGAGCTGTTTTTT.

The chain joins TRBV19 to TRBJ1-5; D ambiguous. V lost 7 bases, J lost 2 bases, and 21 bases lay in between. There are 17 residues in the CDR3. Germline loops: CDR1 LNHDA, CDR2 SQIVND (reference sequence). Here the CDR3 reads CASTRGWVTARNQPQHF. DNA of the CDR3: TGTGCCAGTACCCGGGGATGGGTGACCGCACGCAATCAGCCCCAGCATTTT.

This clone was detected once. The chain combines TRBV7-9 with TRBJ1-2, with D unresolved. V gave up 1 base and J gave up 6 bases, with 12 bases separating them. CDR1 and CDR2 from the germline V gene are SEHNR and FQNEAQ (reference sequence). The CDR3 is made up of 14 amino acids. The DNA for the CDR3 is TGTGCCAGCAGCTTAGGGTACCAGAGGAATGGCTACACCTTC. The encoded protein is CASSLGYQRNGYTF.